This T cell receptor beta chain appears in the sequencing data of a study of T-cell memory formation after mild COVID-19. Study context: Largely donor-specific TCR clusters were found. Study results and caveats: The study detected some responding clones in pre-infection memory, suggesting cross-reactive memory joined. Clones contracting day 15 to 85 were balanced CD4/CD8; later expanders leaned CD4+.

The CDR3 is made up of 14 amino acids. V gave up 3 bases and J gave up 4 bases, with 10 bases separating them. As regards this clonotype: Antigen specificity is unknown.

TCRalpha and TCRbeta libraries used 5'RACE with constant-segment primers and UMIs. TCRdb re-derived calls from the 5' RACE reads in MiXCR, one entry per CDR3 protein. The sample lists around 410,000 distinct CDR3 sequences; about 22% were seen once. The rearrangement uses TRBV12-3 or TRBV12-4 and TRBJ2-1; D is unclear. The receptor was derived from an adult woman who had mild COVID-19 (a few samples of this study predate the infection). Cell type and time point are not known. Sequences were obtained from PBMCs or a T cell subset sorted from them (not recorded which). DNA of the CDR3: TGTGCCAGCAGTTTTAGGCAGCTGTACAATGAGCAGTTCTTC. Amino acid sequence: CASSFRQLYNEQFF.